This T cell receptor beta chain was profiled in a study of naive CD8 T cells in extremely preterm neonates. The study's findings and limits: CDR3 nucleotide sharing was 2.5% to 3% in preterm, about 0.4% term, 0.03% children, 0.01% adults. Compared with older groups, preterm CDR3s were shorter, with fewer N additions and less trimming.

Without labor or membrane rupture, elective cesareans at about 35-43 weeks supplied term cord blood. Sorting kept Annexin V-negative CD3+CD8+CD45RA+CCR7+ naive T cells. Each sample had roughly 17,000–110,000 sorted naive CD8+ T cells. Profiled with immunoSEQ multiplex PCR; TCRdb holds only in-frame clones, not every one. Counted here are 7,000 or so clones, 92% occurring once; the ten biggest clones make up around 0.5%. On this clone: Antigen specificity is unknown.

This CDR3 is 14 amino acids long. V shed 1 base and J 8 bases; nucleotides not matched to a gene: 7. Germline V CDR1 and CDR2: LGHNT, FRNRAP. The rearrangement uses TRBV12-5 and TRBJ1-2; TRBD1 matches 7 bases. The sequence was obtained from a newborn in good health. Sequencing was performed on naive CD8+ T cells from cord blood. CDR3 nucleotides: TGTGCTAGTGGTTTGGGCACAGGGGATCAGGGCTACACCTTC. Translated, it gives CASGLGTGDQGYTF.